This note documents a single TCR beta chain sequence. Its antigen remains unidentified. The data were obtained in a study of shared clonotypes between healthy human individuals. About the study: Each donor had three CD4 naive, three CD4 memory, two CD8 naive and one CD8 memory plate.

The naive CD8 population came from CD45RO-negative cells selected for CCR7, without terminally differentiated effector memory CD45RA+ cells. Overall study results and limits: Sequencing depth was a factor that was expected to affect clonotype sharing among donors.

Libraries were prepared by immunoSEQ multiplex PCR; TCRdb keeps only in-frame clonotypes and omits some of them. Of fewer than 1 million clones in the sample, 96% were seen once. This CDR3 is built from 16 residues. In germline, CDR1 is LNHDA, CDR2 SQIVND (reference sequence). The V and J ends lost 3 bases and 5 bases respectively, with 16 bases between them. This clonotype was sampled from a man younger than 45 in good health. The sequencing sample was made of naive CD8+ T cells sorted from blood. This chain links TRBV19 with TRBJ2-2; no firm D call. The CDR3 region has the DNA TGTGCCAGTAGTATTATAAAACCAGCCGGGACCGGGGAGCTGTTTTTT. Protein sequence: CASSIIKPAGTGELFF.